This TCR beta chain was documented in a study of T cell responses to AZD1222 COVID-19 vaccine. Whole-study findings and limits: Among spike-specific TCRs, nearly half reportedly target unmutated variant regions. Possibly, clonal diversity was underestimated; donors were largely white British and included more females.

Comments on this clone: No antigen is known for it.

Profiled with immunoSEQ multiplex PCR; TCRdb holds only in-frame clones, not every one. This table holds under 150,000 clones. In germline, CDR1 is KGHSH, CDR2 LQKENI. The CDR3 length is 13 residues. The ends lost 5 bases at V and 1 base at J; junction bases unmatched: 1. The genes are TRBV18 and TRBJ1-1, with 7 bases that match TRBD1. The sequencing sample was made of peripheral blood. The source is an adult in good health. The CDR3 coding sequence is TGTGCCAGCTCAGGGACAGCGAACACTGAAGCTTTCTTT. Translated: CASSGTANTEAFF.